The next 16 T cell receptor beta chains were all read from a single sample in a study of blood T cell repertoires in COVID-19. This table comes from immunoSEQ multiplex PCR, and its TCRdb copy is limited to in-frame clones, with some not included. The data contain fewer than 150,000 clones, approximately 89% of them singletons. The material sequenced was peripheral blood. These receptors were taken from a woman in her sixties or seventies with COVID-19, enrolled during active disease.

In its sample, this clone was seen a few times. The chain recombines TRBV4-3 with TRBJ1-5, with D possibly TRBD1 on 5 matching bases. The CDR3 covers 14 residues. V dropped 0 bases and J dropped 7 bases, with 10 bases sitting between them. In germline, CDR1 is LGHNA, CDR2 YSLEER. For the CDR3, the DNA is TGCGCCAGCAGCCAAGATCTCCAGGGACAGCCCCAGCATTTT. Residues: CASSQDLQGQPQHF.

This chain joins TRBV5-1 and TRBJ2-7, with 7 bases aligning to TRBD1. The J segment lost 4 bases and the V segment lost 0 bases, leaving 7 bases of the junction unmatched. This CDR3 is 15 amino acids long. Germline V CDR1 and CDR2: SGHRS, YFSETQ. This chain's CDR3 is CASSLAGTAEYEQYF. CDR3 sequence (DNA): TGCGCCAGCAGCTTGGCGGGGACAGCTGAGTACGAGCAGTACTTC.

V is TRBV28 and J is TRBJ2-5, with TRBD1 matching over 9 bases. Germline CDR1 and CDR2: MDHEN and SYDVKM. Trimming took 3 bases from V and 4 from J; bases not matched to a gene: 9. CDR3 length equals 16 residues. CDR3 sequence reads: CASSFSRWDRAETQYF. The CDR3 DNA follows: TGTGCCAGCAGTTTTTCCCGCTGGGACAGGGCAGAGACCCAGTACTTC. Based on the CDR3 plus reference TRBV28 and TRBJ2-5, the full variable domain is DVKVTQSSRYLVKRTGEKVFLECVQDMDHENMFWYRQDPGLGLRLIYFSYDVKMKEKGDIPEGYSVSREKKERFSLILESASTNQTSMYLCASSFSRWDRAETQYFGPGTRLLVL.

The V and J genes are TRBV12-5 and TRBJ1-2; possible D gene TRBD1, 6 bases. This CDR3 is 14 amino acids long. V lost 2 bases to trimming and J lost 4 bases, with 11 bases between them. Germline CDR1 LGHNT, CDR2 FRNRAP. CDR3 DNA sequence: TGTGCTAGTGGTTTGTCAGGGGTTTCCTATGGCTACACCTTC. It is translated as CASGLSGVSYGYTF. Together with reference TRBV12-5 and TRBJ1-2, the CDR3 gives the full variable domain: DARVTQTPRHKVTEMGQEVTMRCQPILGHNTVFWYRQTMMQGLELLAYFRNRAPLDDSGMPKDRFSAEMPDATLATLKIQPSEPRDSAVYFCASGLSGVSYGYTFGSGTRLTVV.

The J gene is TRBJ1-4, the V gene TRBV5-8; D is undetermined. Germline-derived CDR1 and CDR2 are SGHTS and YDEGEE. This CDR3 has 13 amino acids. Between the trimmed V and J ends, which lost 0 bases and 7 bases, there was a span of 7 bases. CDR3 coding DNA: TGTGCCAGCAGCTTGGAGACGGGTGAAAAACTGTTTTTT. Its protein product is CASSLETGEKLFF.

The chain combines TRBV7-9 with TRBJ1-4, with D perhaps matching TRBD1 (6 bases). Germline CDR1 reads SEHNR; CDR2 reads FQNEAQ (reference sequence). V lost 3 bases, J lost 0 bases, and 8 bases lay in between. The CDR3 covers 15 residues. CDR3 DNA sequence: TGTGCCAGCAGCTTCACAGGGTCAACTAATGAAAAACTGTTTTTT. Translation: CASSFTGSTNEKLFF.

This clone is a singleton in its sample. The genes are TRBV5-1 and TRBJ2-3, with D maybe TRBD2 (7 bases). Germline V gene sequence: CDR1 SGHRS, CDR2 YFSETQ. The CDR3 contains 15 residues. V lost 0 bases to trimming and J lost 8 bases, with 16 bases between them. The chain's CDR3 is CASSLALGGAGTQYF. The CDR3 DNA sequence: TGCGCCAGCAGCTTGGCGCTGGGGGGGGCAGGTACGCAGTATTTT.

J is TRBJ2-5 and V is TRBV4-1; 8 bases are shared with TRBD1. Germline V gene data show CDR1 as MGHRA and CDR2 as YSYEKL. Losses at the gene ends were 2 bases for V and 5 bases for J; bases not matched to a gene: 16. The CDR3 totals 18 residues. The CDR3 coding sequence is TGCGCCAGCAGCCAAACGCCGGACAGGGAACTTTTGGTGGAGACCCAGTACTTC. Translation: CASSQTPDRELLVETQYF.

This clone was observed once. Written as DNA, the CDR3 is TGTGCCAGCAGTTATGCGGGGGTTGCCACCGGGGAGCTGTTTTTT. Its protein product is CASSYAGVATGELFF. The chain links TRBV6-2 or TRBV6-3 to TRBJ2-2; 7 bases match TRBD2. The V and J ends lost 3 bases and 4 bases, in that order; junction bases with no gene match: 5. The CDR3 is 15 residues long. Germline V gives CDR1 MNHEY, CDR2 SVGEGT.

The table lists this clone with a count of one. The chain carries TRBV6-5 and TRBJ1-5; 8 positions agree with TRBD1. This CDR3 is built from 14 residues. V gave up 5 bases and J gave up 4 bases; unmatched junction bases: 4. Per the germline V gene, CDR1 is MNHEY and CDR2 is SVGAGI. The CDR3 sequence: CASSHRGNNQPQHF. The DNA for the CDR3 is TGTGCCAGCAGTCACAGGGGGAATAATCAGCCCCAGCATTTT.

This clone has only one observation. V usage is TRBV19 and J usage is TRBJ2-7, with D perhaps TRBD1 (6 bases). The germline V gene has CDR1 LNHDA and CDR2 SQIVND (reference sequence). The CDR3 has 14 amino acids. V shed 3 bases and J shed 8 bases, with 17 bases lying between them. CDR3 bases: TGTGCCAGTAGTATTGAGGTCCCAGGGGAGAAGCAGTACTTC. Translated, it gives CASSIEVPGEKQYF.

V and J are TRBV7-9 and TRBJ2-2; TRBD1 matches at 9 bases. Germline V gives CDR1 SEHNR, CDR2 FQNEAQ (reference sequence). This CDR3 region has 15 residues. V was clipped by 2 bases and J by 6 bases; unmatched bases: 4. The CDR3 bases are TGTGCCAGCAGCTTATGGACAGGGGCTCCCGGGGAGCTGTTTTTT. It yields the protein CASSLWTGAPGELFF.

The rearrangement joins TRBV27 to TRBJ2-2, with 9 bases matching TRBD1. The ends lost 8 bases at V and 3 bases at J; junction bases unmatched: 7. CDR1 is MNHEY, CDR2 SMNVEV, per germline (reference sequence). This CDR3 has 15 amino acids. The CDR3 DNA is TGTGCCAGCGCCGGGACAGGGCCCGACACCGGGGAGCTGTTTTTT. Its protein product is CASAGTGPDTGELFF.

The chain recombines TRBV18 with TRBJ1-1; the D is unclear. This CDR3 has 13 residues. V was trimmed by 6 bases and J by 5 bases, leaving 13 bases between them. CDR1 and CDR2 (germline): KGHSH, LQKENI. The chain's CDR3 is CASSSTAGTEAFF. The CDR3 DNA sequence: TGTGCCAGCTCGTCGACGGCCGGGACTGAAGCTTTCTTT.

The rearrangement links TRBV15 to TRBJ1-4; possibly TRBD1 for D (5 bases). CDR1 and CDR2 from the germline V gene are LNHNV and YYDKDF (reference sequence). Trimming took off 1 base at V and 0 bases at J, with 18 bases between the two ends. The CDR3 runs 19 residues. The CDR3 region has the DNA TGTGCCACCAGCAGAGGGGGATCCAGGGTGACGACAACTAATGAAAAACTGTTTTTT. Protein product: CATSRGGSRVTTTNEKLFF.

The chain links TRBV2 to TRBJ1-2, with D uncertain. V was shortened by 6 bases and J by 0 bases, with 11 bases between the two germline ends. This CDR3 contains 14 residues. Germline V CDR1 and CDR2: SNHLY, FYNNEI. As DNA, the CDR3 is TGTGCCAGCAGAACCGGGAGCGCTAACTATGGCTACACCTTC. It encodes CASRTGSANYGYTF.